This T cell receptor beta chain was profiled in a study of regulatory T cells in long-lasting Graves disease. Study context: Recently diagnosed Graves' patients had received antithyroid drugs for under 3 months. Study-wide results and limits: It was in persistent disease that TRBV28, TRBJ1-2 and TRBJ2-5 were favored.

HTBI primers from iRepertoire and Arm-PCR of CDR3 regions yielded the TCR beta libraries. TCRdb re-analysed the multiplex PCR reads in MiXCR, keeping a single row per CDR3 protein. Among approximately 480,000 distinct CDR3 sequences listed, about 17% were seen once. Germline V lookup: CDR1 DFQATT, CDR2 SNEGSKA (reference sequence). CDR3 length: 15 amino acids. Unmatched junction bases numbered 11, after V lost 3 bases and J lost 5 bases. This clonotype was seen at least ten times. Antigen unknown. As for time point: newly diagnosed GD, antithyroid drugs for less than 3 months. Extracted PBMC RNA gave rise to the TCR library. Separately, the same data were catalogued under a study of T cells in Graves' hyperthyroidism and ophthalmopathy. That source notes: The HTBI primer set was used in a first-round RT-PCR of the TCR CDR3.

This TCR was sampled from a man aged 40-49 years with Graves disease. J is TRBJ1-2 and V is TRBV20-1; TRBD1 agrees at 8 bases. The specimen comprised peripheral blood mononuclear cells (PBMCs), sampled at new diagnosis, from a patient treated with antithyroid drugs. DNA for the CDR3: TGCAGTGCTAGCGTCCCTTCAGGGGGCGGGTATGGCTACACCTTC. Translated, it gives CSASVPSGGGYGYTF.